By proportion, the clone carrying this TCR beta chain is medium-sized. Its antigen is currently unknown. These data belong to a study of vaccination and CD4 T cells after COVID-19. The overall study: Convalescent donors totaled six males and four females, including two who were Hispanic. Controls used CEFX viral epitopes (positive), HIV-1 Nef peptides (negative), or no peptide.

Time point indicated: late sampling 161 to 241 days after vaccination in three convalescent patients. Treatment: roughly nine-day PBMC culture with coronavirus spike peptide pools or control peptides (ViraFEST assay). These CD4+ T cells came from approximately 11-day cultures by negative selection. Cultured CD4+ T-cell DNA underwent Oncomine TCR Beta short-read sequencing. The source of extracted genomic DNA was cultured CD4+ T cells. TCRdb reanalysed the PCR reads using MiXCR and keeps one entry per CDR3 protein. The sample includes roughly 18,000 distinct CDR3 sequences, approximately 40% of them seen just once. The CDR3 consists of 15 residues. Germline assignment: CDR1 MNHNS and CDR2 SASEGT. J gave up 5 bases and V 8 bases, and 3 bases lay outside the gene matches.

This chain connects TRBV6-1 to TRBJ2-1; 16 bases fit TRBD2. The sample in question was CD4+ T cells from blood, cultured in vitro, obtained about 7 months after SARS-CoV-2 vaccination. This TCR derives from a human donor who had recovered from COVID-19. DNA for the CDR3: TGTGCCAGCGAGGGACTAGCGGGAGGGCACAATGAGCAGTTCTTC. As protein: CASEGLAGGHNEQFF.